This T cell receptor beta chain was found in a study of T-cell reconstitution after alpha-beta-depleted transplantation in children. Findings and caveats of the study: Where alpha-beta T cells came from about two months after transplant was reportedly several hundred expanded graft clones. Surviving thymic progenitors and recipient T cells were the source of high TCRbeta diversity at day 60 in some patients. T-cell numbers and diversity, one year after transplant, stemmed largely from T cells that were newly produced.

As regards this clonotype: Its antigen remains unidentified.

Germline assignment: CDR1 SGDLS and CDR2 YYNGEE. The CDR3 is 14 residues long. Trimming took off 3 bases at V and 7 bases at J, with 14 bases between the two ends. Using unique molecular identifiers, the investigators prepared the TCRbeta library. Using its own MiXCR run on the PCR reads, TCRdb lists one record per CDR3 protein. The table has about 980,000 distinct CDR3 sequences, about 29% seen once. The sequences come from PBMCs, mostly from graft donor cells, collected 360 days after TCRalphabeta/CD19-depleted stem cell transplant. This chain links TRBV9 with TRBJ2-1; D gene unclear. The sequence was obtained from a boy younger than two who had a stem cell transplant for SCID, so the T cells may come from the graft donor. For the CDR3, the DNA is TGTGCCAGCAGCGCCTACGACAACCCTAATGAGCAGTTCTTC. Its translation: CASSAYDNPNEQFF. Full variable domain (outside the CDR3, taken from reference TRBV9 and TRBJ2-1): DSGVTQTPKHLITATGQRVTLRCSPRSGDLSVYWYQQSLDQGLQFLIQYYNGEERAKGNILERFSAQQFPDLHSELNLSSLELGDSALYFCASSAYDNPNEQFFGPGTRLTVL.